The TCR beta chain described here comes from a study of human thymus T cells. Here immunoSEQ multiplex PCR was the method, and the copy in TCRdb shows in-frame clones only, minus some. The repertoire holds about 46,000 clones, approximately 95% seen once, with over 0.15% in the top ten. The sequencing sample was made of blood. This sequence originates from a girl under three years old with a congenital heart defect but otherwise immunologically healthy.

The CDR3, as DNA: TGTGCCAGCTCACCAAGACTAACTAACTACAATGAGCAGTTCTTC. This codes for CASSPRLTNYNEQFF. The chain carries TRBV18 and TRBJ2-1, with D tentatively TRBD2 (5 bases). Per germline, CDR1 KGHSH and CDR2 LQKENI. Between the trimmed V and J ends, which lost 2 bases and 3 bases, there was a span of 11 bases. The CDR3 runs 15 residues.